Presented here are 16 T cell receptor beta chains from one specimen sequenced in a study of T-cell reconstitution after alpha-beta-depleted transplantation in children. Library preparation (for TCRbeta) was performed with unique molecular identifiers. TCRdb redid the calling of the PCR reads with MiXCR, one entry per CDR3 protein. The sample includes 90,000 to 130,000 distinct CDR3 sequences, about 6.5% of them seen just once. The material sequenced was PBMCs, mostly from graft donor cells, taken 360 days after TCRalphabeta/CD19-depleted stem cell transplant. The receptor source for this set is a male patient between 2 and 15 years old who had a stem cell transplant for acute lymphoblastic leukemia, so the T cells may come from the graft donor.

This clonotype was observed at least ten times. The chain is built from TRBV4-2 and TRBJ2-3; unclear D gene. Trimming left V 0 bases short and J 7 bases short, with 8 bases between. CDR3 length: 13 residues. The germline gives CDR1 LGHNA, CDR2 YNFKEQ. The CDR3 nucleotides are TGTGCCAGCAGCCAAGAGGACCCCAATACGCAGTATTTT. Its protein product is CASSQEDPNTQYF.

Here the CDR3 DNA reads TGTGCCAGCAGCTTCTCTGGGGGGAGGTCAGATACGCAGTATTTT. This encodes CASSFSGGRSDTQYF. This chain uses TRBV7-2 with TRBJ2-3; TRBD2 might be the D (6 bases). This CDR3 has 15 amino acids. Per the germline V gene, CDR1 is SGHTA and CDR2 is FQGNSA. V lost 3 bases and J lost 4, with 14 bases in between.

This chain joins TRBV14 and TRBJ2-2; tentative D call: TRBD1 (6 bases). CDR1 is SGHDN and CDR2 is FVKESK in the germline V gene. The CDR3 sequence is 16 residues long. The ends were cut back, 5 bases at V and 1 base at J, with 14 bases in the middle. The CDR3 here is CASSATGDQNTGELFF. The CDR3 nucleotides read TGTGCCAGCAGCGCGACAGGAGACCAGAACACCGGGGAGCTGTTTTTT.

This clonotype was detected ten times or more. The chain recombines TRBV6-5 with TRBJ1-1, with unresolved D. CDR3 length: 15 amino acids. The V and J ends lost 2 bases and 1 base respectively, with 11 bases between them. Per the germline V gene, CDR1 is MNHEY and CDR2 is SVGAGI. The CDR3 loop reads CASSYPEAANTEAFF. CDR3 nucleotides: TGTGCCAGCAGTTACCCCGAGGCAGCGAACACTGAAGCTTTCTTT.

This clonotype has a count of ten or more. The V and J genes are TRBV10-3 and TRBJ2-2; 9 bases align to TRBD1. From germline, CDR1 is ENHRY and CDR2 SYGVKD. The J segment lost 7 bases and the V segment lost 4 bases, leaving 4 bases of the junction unmatched. The CDR3 sequence is 14 residues long. In nucleotides, the CDR3 is TGTGCCATCAGTGGGACAGGGGATAACGGGGAGCTGTTTTTT. It yields the protein CAISGTGDNGELFF.

This clonotype has a count of ten or more. The CDR3 loop reads CASSLSLEQLYEQYF. CDR3 DNA: TGTGCCAGCAGTTTATCTCTAGAGCAGCTCTACGAGCAGTACTTC. V gene TRBV27 combines with J gene TRBJ2-7; D unresolved. The CDR3 runs 15 residues. Trimming cost V 0 bases and J 3 bases, with 12 bases left between them. CDR1 is MNHEY and CDR2 is SMNVEV in the germline V gene (reference sequence).

This clonotype was counted only a few times. V usage is TRBV25-1 and J usage is TRBJ2-2; D is perhaps TRBD1 (6 bases). The CDR3 runs 12 residues. CDR1 is MGHDK, CDR2 SYGVNS, per germline. V lost 3 bases and J lost 8, with 7 bases in between. The CDR3 DNA sequence: TGTGCCAGCAGTGACAGGGGAGGGGAGCTGTTTTTT. Translated, it gives CASSDRGGELFF.

The gene calls are TRBV14 and TRBJ2-4, with a possible D match to TRBD2 (6 bases). Germline loops: CDR1 SGHDN, CDR2 FVKESK. CDR3 length equals 18 residues. The V gene lost 1 base and the J gene lost 6 bases, with 22 bases spanning the gap. The CDR3 coding sequence is TGTGCCAGCAGCCAAGCCCCCACGGGGGTAGAGCGGCCAAACATTCAGTACTTC. Its translation: CASSQAPTGVERPNIQYF. Looking up the rest from reference TRBV14 and TRBJ2-4 gives the full variable domain: EAGVTQFPSHSVIEKGQTVTLRCDPISGHDNLYWYRRVMGKEIKFLLHFVKESKQDESGMPNNRFLAERTGGTYSTLKVQPAELEDSGVYFCASSQAPTGVERPNIQYFGAGTRLSVL.

The chain joins TRBV9 to TRBJ2-3; D is unclear. V was cut by 3 bases and J by 2 bases, with 7 bases left in between. Germline values: CDR1 SGDLS, CDR2 YYNGEE. The CDR3 extends over 13 amino acids. CDR3 DNA sequence: TGTGCCAGCAGCGGCGGATACACAGATACGCAGTATTTT. Protein: CASSGGYTDTQYF.

About this clonotype itself: Given a much more abundant clone one base away, this may be a read error. This sequence joins TRBV6-2 or TRBV6-3 and TRBJ2-7; 10 bases fit TRBD1. The germline gives CDR1 MNHEY, CDR2 SVGEGT. The CDR3 spans 16 residues. J was trimmed by 3 bases and V by 0 bases; bases with no gene match: 5. CDR3 in amino acids: CASSYSHWDRGYEQYF. CDR3 nucleotides: TGTGCCAGCAGTTACTCCCACTGGGACAGGGGCTACGAGCAGTACTTC.

This clonotype was picked up a small number of times. V gene TRBV13 combines with J gene TRBJ2-1; 10 nucleotides align to TRBD1. CDR3 length: 20 amino acids. Per the germline V gene, CDR1 is PRHDT and CDR2 is FYEKMQ (reference sequence). Trimming took 3 bases from V and 6 from J; bases not matched to a gene: 20. The chain's CDR3 is CASSFRQGAGLAHPGNEQFF. In DNA, the CDR3 is TGTGCCAGCAGCTTTCGACAGGGGGCAGGACTAGCCCATCCAGGCAATGAGCAGTTCTTC. Full variable domain (missing parts from reference TRBV13 and TRBJ2-1): AAGVIQSPRHLIKEKRETATLKCYPIPRHDTVYWYQQGPGQDPQFLISFYEKMQSDKGSIPDRFSAQQFSDYHSELNMSSLELGDSALYFCASSFRQGAGLAHPGNEQFFGPGTRLTVL.

This rearrangement joins TRBV27 to TRBJ2-7; D gene uncertain. V was cut by 6 bases and J by 4 bases, with 13 bases left in between. Germline CDR1 reads MNHEY; CDR2 reads SMNVEV (reference sequence). This CDR3 has 13 amino acids. In DNA, the CDR3 is TGTGCCAGCAGCCCACCCCACGGTTACGAGCAGTACTTC. Translated: CASSPPHGYEQYF.

This clonotype was detected many times. The CDR3 DNA reads TGCGCCAGCAGCTTGGTTTCGTACAGCCACGAGCAGTACTTC. It specifies CASSLVSYSHEQYF. The genes are TRBV5-1 and TRBJ2-7; D remains ambiguous. Trimming left V 0 bases short and J 5 bases short, with 12 bases between. This CDR3 region has 14 residues. Germline V lookup: CDR1 SGHRS, CDR2 YFSETQ.

This clonotype was counted only a few times. The V and J genes are TRBV6-4 and TRBJ2-1, with 7 positions matching TRBD2. With 2 bases clipped from V and 2 bases from J, the junction kept 3 bases outside the gene matches. The CDR3 runs to 15 residues. Germline CDR1 MRHNA, CDR2 SNTAGT. The CDR3: CASSDRLAAYNEQFF. As DNA, the CDR3 is TGTGCCAGCAGTGACCGACTAGCTGCCTACAATGAGCAGTTCTTC.

This clonotype was found a few times. The chain links TRBV4-2 to TRBJ2-5; 12 nucleotides match TRBD2. The germline V gene has CDR1 LGHNA and CDR2 YNFKEQ. The ends lost 4 bases at V and 5 bases at J; junction bases unmatched: 11. CDR3 size: 17 residues. Written as DNA, the CDR3 is TGTGCCAGCAGCCCTCGACTAGCGGGGGCCCGAGGGGAGACCCAGTACTTC. Protein product: CASSPRLAGARGETQYF.

The V call is TRBV9, the J call TRBJ2-1; 10 bases map to TRBD2. The CDR3 spans 18 residues. V trimming: 1 base; J trimming: 1 base; junction bases outside the gene matches: 8. The V gene's germline CDR1 is SGDLS and CDR2 YYNGEE. The CDR3: CASSVRLAGEGSYNEQFF. CDR3 nucleotides: TGTGCCAGCAGCGTAAGGCTAGCGGGAGAGGGATCCTACAATGAGCAGTTCTTC.